These 29 T cell receptor beta chains came from one sample sequenced in a study of OX40 agonist ivuxolimab in advanced cancers. TCRdb's copy holds only in-frame clones and misses some; the assay was immunoSEQ multiplex PCR. Here the sample spans more than 80,000 clones, about 92% being singletons. Sequenced material: CD4+ or CD8+ T cells sorted from blood, taken in a trial of the OX40 agonist ivuxolimab. Every receptor here comes from an adult with an advanced solid tumor such as melanoma, head and neck, liver or kidney cancer.

The chain couples TRBV28 to TRBJ2-3, with TRBD2 matching 14 bases. The J segment lost 6 bases and the V segment lost 2 bases, leaving 7 bases of the junction unmatched. The CDR3 has 17 residues. Germline lookup yields CDR1 MDHEN and CDR2 SYDVKM. CDR3 loop: CASSLPGLAGVSDTQYF. The CDR3 region has the DNA TGTGCCAGCAGTTTACCGGGACTAGCGGGAGTATCGGATACGCAGTATTTT.

This clone was seen only once. The chain is built from TRBV2 and TRBJ2-7; the D gene could be TRBD1 or TRBD2 (5 bases each). This CDR3 region has 14 residues. V was pared by 6 bases and J by 3 bases, with 15 bases between. Germline V lookup: CDR1 SNHLY, CDR2 FYNNEI. CDR3: CASRGTTFLYEQYF. The CDR3 bases are TGTGCCAGCAGGGGGACGACGTTCCTCTACGAGCAGTACTTC.

This chain joins TRBV10-3 and TRBJ2-1; 9 bases align to TRBD2. The germline CDR1 and CDR2 sequences are ENHRY and SYGVKD. The CDR3 runs 15 residues. Trimming removed 8 bases from V and 4 bases from J; junction bases left unmatched: 9. The DNA of the CDR3 is TGTGCCATCGGATCCGGGACTAGCAGATACAATGAGCAGTTCTTC. The encoded protein is CAIGSGTSRYNEQFF.

The genes are TRBV10-3 and TRBJ2-1, with D hard to call. The CDR3 is made up of 14 amino acids. The V and J ends lost 4 bases and 5 bases respectively, with 12 bases between them. CDR1 is ENHRY and CDR2 is SYGVKD in the germline V gene. The CDR3 coding sequence is TGTGCCATCAGTGGGGTGGGTGCAGACAATGAGCAGTTCTTC. This gives the protein CAISGVGADNEQFF.

The V gene is TRBV7-3, the J gene TRBJ2-2; no clear D. The CDR3 length is 13 residues. Per the germline V gene, CDR1 is SGHTA and CDR2 is FQGTGA. V lost 2 bases to trimming and J lost 8 bases, with 9 bases between them. Here the CDR3 DNA reads TGTGCCAGCAGCTTAGCCGCGGTGGGGGAGCTGTTTTTT. Translated, it gives CASSLAAVGELFF. Supplemented by reference TRBV7-3 and TRBJ2-2, the full variable domain reads GAGVSQTPSNKVTEKGKYVELRCDPISGHTALYWYRQSLGQGPEFLIYFQGTGAADDSGLPNDRFFAVRPEGSVSTLKIQRTERGDSAVYLCASSLAAVGELFFGEGSRLTVL.

This chain joins TRBV5-6 and TRBJ2-1; 9 bases map to TRBD1. The CDR3 runs 15 residues. Germline V CDR1 and CDR2: SGHDT, YYEEEE. Unmatched junction bases numbered 14, after V lost 2 bases and J lost 14 bases. The CDR3 sequence: CASSFWDRVPLEEFF. The CDR3 DNA reads TGTGCCAGCAGCTTCTGGGACAGGGTGCCCCTAGAAGAGTTCTTC.

The V gene is TRBV9, the J gene TRBJ1-4, with 8 bases that match TRBD1. Germline V lookup: CDR1 SGDLS, CDR2 YYNGEE. The J segment lost 0 bases and the V segment lost 4 bases, leaving 5 bases of the junction unmatched. The CDR3 contains 16 residues. The CDR3, as DNA: TGTGCCAGCAGCCCCAGGGGGCTGACAACTAATGAAAAACTGTTTTTT. Protein: CASSPRGLTTNEKLFF.

This sequence joins TRBV6-1 and TRBJ2-7; D not certain. This CDR3 comprises 15 residues. Germline V lookup: CDR1 MNHNS, CDR2 SASEGT. V was pared by 2 bases and J by 0 bases, with 11 bases between. The CDR3: CASSESQTSSYEQYV. The CDR3 DNA reads TGTGCCAGCAGTGAATCCCAGACCAGCTCCTACGAGCAGTACGTC.

In this sample, this clone turned up once. The sample has other DNA sequences that encode this CDR3 too. This chain connects TRBV9 to TRBJ2-1, with D possibly matching TRBD2 (5 bases). This CDR3 contains 15 residues. Trimming took off 0 bases at V and 2 bases at J, with 9 bases between the two ends. Per germline, CDR1 SGDLS and CDR2 YYNGEE. The CDR3 DNA is TGTGCCAGCAGCGTAGCAAGCGGAGCCTACAATGAGCAGTTCTTC. It yields the protein CASSVASGAYNEQFF.

The V gene is TRBV6-1, the J gene TRBJ2-7; no clear D. Germline V gene sequence: CDR1 MNHNS, CDR2 SASEGT. V was shortened by 6 bases and J by 5 bases, with 8 bases between the two germline ends. The CDR3 loop spans 11 amino acids. Here the CDR3 DNA reads TGTGCCAGCAGGAACCCTAACGAGCAGTACTTC. Its translation is CASRNPNEQYF.

The chain couples TRBV18 to TRBJ1-3, with 7 bases aligning to TRBD1. Germline values: CDR1 KGHSH, CDR2 LQKENI. There are 14 residues in the CDR3. With 5 bases clipped from V and 3 bases from J, the junction kept 4 bases outside the gene matches. CDR3 coding DNA: TGTGCCAGCTCATTACAGGGGTATGGAAACACCATATATTTT. Translated: CASSLQGYGNTIYF.

The V gene is TRBV12-5, the J gene TRBJ1-5, with unresolved D. Germline V lookup: CDR1 LGHNT, CDR2 FRNRAP. V was shortened by 4 bases and J by 5 bases, with 3 bases between the two germline ends. This CDR3 has 11 amino acids. CDR3 loop: CASGYDQPQHF. In nucleotides, the CDR3 is TGTGCTAGTGGTTACGATCAGCCCCAGCATTTT. The full variable domain, in which reference TRBV12-5 and TRBJ1-5 provide the parts outside the CDR3, is DARVTQTPRHKVTEMGQEVTMRCQPILGHNTVFWYRQTMMQGLELLAYFRNRAPLDDSGMPKDRFSAEMPDATLATLKIQPSEPRDSAVYFCASGYDQPQHFGDGTRLSIL.

This chain links TRBV5-4 with TRBJ2-3; either TRBD1 or TRBD2 may fit D (5 bases each). The V gene's germline CDR1 is SGHNT and CDR2 YYREEE (reference sequence). V was shortened by 4 bases and J by 6 bases, with 21 bases between the two germline ends. The CDR3 has 16 amino acids. CDR3 sequence: CASSIRDVELGDTQYF. The CDR3 region has the DNA TGTGCCAGCAGCATTAGGGACGTTGAACTGGGGGATACGCAGTATTTT. Using reference TRBV5-4 and TRBJ2-3 for the parts outside the CDR3, the full variable domain is ETGVTQSPTHLIKTRGQQVTLRCSSQSGHNTVSWYQQALGQGPQFIFQYYREEENGRGNFPPRFSGLQFPNYSSELNVNALELDDSALYLCASSIRDVELGDTQYFGPGTRLTVL.

The chain combines TRBV30 with TRBJ2-1; tentatively, D is TRBD1 (5 bases). V lost 1 base to trimming and J lost 0 bases, with 10 bases between them. Germline CDR1 GTSNPN, CDR2 SVGIG (reference sequence). The CDR3 spans 15 residues. CDR3 sequence (DNA): TGTGCCTGGAGTGGAGGTCAGGGCTCCTACAATGAGCAGTTCTTC. This translates into CAWSGGQGSYNEQFF. The variable domain in full, completed from reference TRBV30 and TRBJ2-1, reads SQTIHQWPATLVQPVGSPLSLECTVEGTSNPNLYWYRQAAGRGLQLLFYSVGIGQISSEVPQNLSASRPQDRQFILSSKKLLLSDSGFYLCAWSGGQGSYNEQFFGPGTRLTVL.

This chain joins TRBV9 and TRBJ2-3; D is unresolved. From germline, CDR1 is SGDLS and CDR2 YYNGEE. The CDR3 has 14 residues. V was clipped by 0 bases and J by 2 bases, with 7 bases between them. Here the CDR3 DNA reads TGTGCCAGCAGCGTAGGTCCCAACACAGATACGCAGTATTTT. As protein: CASSVGPNTDTQYF.

This clone was recorded only once. The chain has TRBV5-1 and TRBJ2-2, with D possibly matching TRBD1 (6 bases). CDR3 size: 14 residues. Germline-derived CDR1 and CDR2 are SGHRS and YFSETQ. V lost 0 bases to trimming and J lost 7 bases, with 10 bases between them. In DNA form, the CDR3 reads TGCGCCAGCAGCTTGGACAGGGTTGGCGGGGAGCTGTTTTTT. It translates to CASSLDRVGGELFF.

The rearrangement joins TRBV5-8 to TRBJ1-1; D is unresolved. Germline V gene lookup returns CDR1 SGHTS and CDR2 YDEGEE. V dropped 5 bases and J dropped 0 bases, with 8 bases sitting between them. The CDR3 is 13 amino acids. The CDR3 protein is CASRVDLNTEAFF. The CDR3 coding sequence is TGTGCCAGCAGGGTCGACTTGAACACTGAAGCTTTCTTT.

This clone was seen only once. V usage is TRBV5-6 and J usage is TRBJ2-1; TRBD1 aligns across 8 bases. Germline V gives CDR1 SGHDT, CDR2 YYEEEE. The V and J ends lost 5 bases and 6 bases, in that order; junction bases with no gene match: 13. The CDR3 contains 16 residues. The CDR3 loop is CASRKPGGEQGNEQFF. The CDR3 DNA reads TGTGCCAGCAGAAAACCAGGGGGCGAGCAGGGCAATGAGCAGTTCTTC.

This rearrangement joins TRBV7-2 to TRBJ1-6; unclear D gene. The germline V gene has CDR1 SGHTA and CDR2 FQGNSA. Trimming shortened V by 0 bases and J by 6 bases, and 12 bases separated the two germline ends. This CDR3 comprises 16 residues. CDR3 sequence (DNA): TGTGCCAGCAGCTTAGCGCCGCACTATCTTAATTCACCCCTCCACTTT. As protein: CASSLAPHYLNSPLHF.

The count of this clone is one. The J gene is TRBJ1-1, the V gene TRBV6-6; tentatively, D is TRBD1 (6 bases). The V end lost 11 bases, the J end lost 1 base, and 20 bases lay between the germline ends. Germline CDR1 reads MNHNY; CDR2 reads SVGAGI (reference sequence). This CDR3 contains 15 residues. The CDR3, as DNA: TGTGCCGGGATGTCTGGCTCGACAGGGAACACTGAAGCTTTCTTT. The encoded protein is CAGMSGSTGNTEAFF.

The rearrangement joins TRBV7-2 to TRBJ1-1; D remains ambiguous. The CDR3 is 13 amino acids. Trimming pared 6 bases from V and 0 bases from J, leaving 8 bases between. CDR1 and CDR2 from the germline V gene are SGHTA and FQGNSA. Written as DNA, the CDR3 is TGTGCCAGCAGAAGAATATTGAACACTGAAGCTTTCTTT. This encodes CASRRILNTEAFF.

The V gene is TRBV7-8, the J gene TRBJ2-2, with 10 bases matching TRBD1. V shed 6 bases, J shed 3 bases, and the junction held 7 bases outside the gene matches. Per the germline V gene, CDR1 is SGHVS and CDR2 is FQNEAQ. The CDR3 is 16 residues long. The DNA for the CDR3 is TGTGCCAGCAGACCGACAGGGGGCCCAGACACCGGGGAGCTGTTTTTT. It codes for CASRPTGGPDTGELFF.

CDR3 DNA sequence: TGTGCCAGCAGTGGTCCTTGGGCAGGGGATGGCTACACCTTC. Protein product: CASSGPWAGDGYTF. The chain links TRBV6-1 to TRBJ1-2, with D possibly being TRBD1 (6 bases). This CDR3 spans 14 amino acids. Between the trimmed V and J ends, which lost 4 bases and 6 bases, there was a span of 15 bases. Looked up from germline, CDR1 is MNHNS and CDR2 is SASEGT.

The table lists this clone with a count of one. The chain carries TRBV6-6 and TRBJ1-2; D possibly corresponds to TRBD1 (5 bases). In germline, CDR1 is MNHNY, CDR2 SVGAGI (reference sequence). The length of the CDR3 is 13 residues. V was clipped by 1 base and J by 7 bases, with 10 bases between them. The chain's CDR3 is CASSYLGVRGYTF. In DNA, the CDR3 is TGTGCCAGCAGTTACTTGGGGGTTCGTGGCTACACCTTC.

The CDR3 loop is CASSRTQGNTIYF. CDR3 nucleotides: TGTGCCAGCAGCCGGACCCAAGGAAACACCATATATTTT. This chain uses TRBV11-3 with TRBJ1-3; no clear D gene. The CDR3 has 13 amino acids. From germline, CDR1 is SGHNT and CDR2 YENEEA. V was shortened by 5 bases and J by 4 bases, with 9 bases between the two germline ends.

The chain recombines TRBV28 with TRBJ1-2, with D maybe TRBD1 (5 bases). Trimming removed 5 bases from V and 4 bases from J, with 11 bases in between. CDR3 length equals 13 residues. Germline values: CDR1 MDHEN, CDR2 SYDVKM. CDR3: CASSKGGGYGYTF. CDR3 nucleotide sequence: TGTGCCAGCAGTAAAGGCGGGGGCTATGGCTACACCTTC.

This sequence joins TRBV19 and TRBJ1-4; D ambiguous. CDR1 and CDR2 (germline): LNHDA, SQIVND (reference sequence). This CDR3 is 15 amino acids long. The ends were cut back, 3 bases at V and 8 bases at J, with 16 bases in the middle. The CDR3 sequence is CASSMAPQVPEKLFF. In nucleotides, the CDR3 is TGTGCCAGTAGTATGGCCCCCCAGGTACCGGAAAAACTGTTTTTT.

The chain recombines TRBV6-5 with TRBJ2-7, with D tentatively TRBD1 or TRBD2 (5 bases each). The V gene lost 6 bases and the J gene lost 0 bases, with 12 bases spanning the gap. The CDR3 covers 14 residues. Germline V CDR1 and CDR2: MNHEY, SVGAGI. The chain's CDR3 is CASRTGTYSYEQYV. CDR3 DNA: TGTGCCAGCAGAACCGGGACCTACTCCTACGAGCAGTACGTC.

This clone was picked up a small number of times. Different DNA sequences within this sample yield the same CDR3. The chain employs TRBV11-2 and TRBJ2-3, with D unclear. CDR1 SGHAT and CDR2 FQNNGV come from the germline V gene. The CDR3 is 12 amino acids. V was clipped by 5 bases and J by 0 bases, with 3 bases between them. CDR3 amino acids: CASSPSTDTQYF. The CDR3 bases are TGTGCCAGCAGCCCGAGCACAGATACGCAGTATTTT.